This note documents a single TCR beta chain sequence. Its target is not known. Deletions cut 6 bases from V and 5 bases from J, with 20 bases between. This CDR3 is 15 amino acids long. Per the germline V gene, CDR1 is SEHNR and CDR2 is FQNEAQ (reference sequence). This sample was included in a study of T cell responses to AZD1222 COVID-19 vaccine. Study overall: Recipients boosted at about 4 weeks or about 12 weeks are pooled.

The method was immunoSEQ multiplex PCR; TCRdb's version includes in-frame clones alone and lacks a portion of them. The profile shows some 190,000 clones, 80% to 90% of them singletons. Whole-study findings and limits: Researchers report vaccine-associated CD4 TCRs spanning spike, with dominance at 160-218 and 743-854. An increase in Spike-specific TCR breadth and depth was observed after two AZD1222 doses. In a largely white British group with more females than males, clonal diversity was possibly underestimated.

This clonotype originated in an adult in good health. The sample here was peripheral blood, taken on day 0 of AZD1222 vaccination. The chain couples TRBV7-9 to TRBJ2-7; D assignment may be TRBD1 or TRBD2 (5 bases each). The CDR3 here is CASSPDVGAGHEQYF. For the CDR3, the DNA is TGTGCCAGCAGTCCAGATGTAGGGGCGGGTCACGAGCAGTACTTC. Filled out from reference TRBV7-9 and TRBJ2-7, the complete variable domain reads DTGVSQNPRHKITKRGQNVTFRCDPISEHNRLYWYRQTLGQGPEFLTYFQNEAQLEKSRLLSDRFSAERPKGSFSTLEIQRTEQGDSAMYLCASSPDVGAGHEQYFGPGTRLTVT.